What follows are 13 T cell receptor beta chains derived from one specimen sequenced in a study of early T cells in non-severe SARS-CoV-2 infection. TCRdb analysed the 5' RACE reads with MiXCR anew, one entry per CDR3 protein. Counted here are about 98,000 distinct CDR3 sequences, around 10% occurring once; the ten biggest clones make up approximately 5%. Sequencing was done on a sample of whole blood. The receptor set was obtained from an adult who was a healthcare worker with PCR-confirmed SARS-CoV-2 infection or an uninfected control (not recorded which).

The rearrangement links TRBV5-1 to TRBJ2-3; TRBD1 agrees at 8 bases. CDR1 SGHRS and CDR2 YFSETQ come from the germline V gene. The junction had 8 bases not matched to a gene; V was cut back by 4 bases and J by 4 bases. The length of the CDR3 is 15 residues. CDR3 in amino acids: CASSLQGAGADTQYF. For the CDR3, the DNA is TGCGCCAGCAGCCTCCAGGGGGCAGGGGCAGATACGCAGTATTTT.

This clonotype was observed many times. CDR3: CASSPRGEVTEAFF. CDR3 sequence (DNA): TGCGCCAGCAGCCCACGGGGGGAGGTGACTGAAGCTTTCTTT. The chain has TRBV5-1 and TRBJ1-1, with D tentatively TRBD1 (5 bases). Deletions cut 4 bases from V and 5 bases from J, with 15 bases between. The CDR3 loop spans 14 amino acids. Germline CDR1 is SGHRS and CDR2 is YFSETQ. The whole variable domain, filled in from reference TRBV5-1 and TRBJ1-1, reads KAGVTQTPRYLIKTRGQQVTLSCSPISGHRSVSWYQQTPGQGLQFLFEYFSETQRNKGNFPGRFSGRQFSNSRSEMNVSTLELGDSALYLCASSPRGEVTEAFFGQGTRLTVV.

This clonotype was found a few times. This rearrangement joins TRBV29-1 to TRBJ2-2; 12 nucleotides match TRBD1. V lost 1 base and J lost 7; bases outside the gene matches: 4. Germline V lookup: CDR1 SQVTM, CDR2 ANQGSEA. The CDR3 spans 15 residues. CDR3 residues: CSVEAGTGGIGELFF. As DNA, the CDR3 is TGCAGCGTTGAAGCTGGGACAGGGGGCATCGGGGAGCTGTTTTTT.

The rearrangement joins TRBV5-1 to TRBJ2-3, with 12 positions matching TRBD1. The CDR3 length is 17 residues. V lost 4 bases, J lost 8 bases, and 14 bases stayed unmatched. CDR1 SGHRS and CDR2 YFSETQ come from the germline V gene. Here the CDR3 reads CASSIQPPGQGASTQYF. The CDR3 nucleotides read TGCGCCAGCAGCATACAGCCCCCGGGACAGGGGGCATCTACGCAGTATTTT. The full variable domain, its missing parts supplied by reference TRBV5-1 and TRBJ2-3, is KAGVTQTPRYLIKTRGQQVTLSCSPISGHRSVSWYQQTPGQGLQFLFEYFSETQRNKGNFPGRFSGRQFSNSRSEMNVSTLELGDSALYLCASSIQPPGQGASTQYFGPGTRLTVL.

The chain joins TRBV4-1 to TRBJ1-1; D may be TRBD1 (5 bases). The ends were cut back, 3 bases at V and 6 bases at J, with 14 bases in the middle. Per germline, CDR1 MGHRA and CDR2 YSYEKL. The CDR3 is made up of 14 amino acids. CDR3 nucleotides: TGCGCCAGCAGCCAGGGGGAATTGGGCCCTGAAGCTTTCTTT. Protein product: CASSQGELGPEAFF.

A few counts support this clonotype. V is TRBV12-2 and J is TRBJ1-2; the listed D gene, TRBD1, was not tested against the DNA. TRBV12-2 represents a pseudogene. The CDR3 loop spans 16 amino acids. This CDR3 reads CASPGAHSGTEYGYTF. The CDR3 DNA is TGTGCAAGCCCTGGGGCTCATAGTGGGACAGAGTATGGCTACACCTTC.

This clonotype was observed at least ten times. This chain links TRBV28 with TRBJ2-1, with 10 bases identical to TRBD2. The CDR3 contains 20 residues. The germline CDR1 and CDR2 sequences are MDHEN and SYDVKM. Unmatched junction bases numbered 16, after V lost 5 bases and J lost 0 bases. In DNA, the CDR3 is TGTGCCAGCAGTCCCGTGCCTGGGACTAGCGCCCTGAGCTCCTACAATGAGCAGTTCTTC. Translation gives CASSPVPGTSALSSYNEQFF.

This clonotype was seen repeatedly, ten times or more. The rearrangement links TRBV30 to TRBJ2-1; D is possibly TRBD1 or TRBD2 (5 bases each). Looked up from germline, CDR1 is GTSNPN and CDR2 is SVGIG (reference sequence). Trimming stripped 3 bases from V and 5 bases from J, with 17 bases between. The CDR3 sequence is 15 residues long. In nucleotides, the CDR3 is TGTGCCTGGAGCGGGTTAGGGACCTTAGACAATGAGCAGTTCTTC. Its protein product is CAWSGLGTLDNEQFF.

This clonotype was found a few times. J is TRBJ2-3 and V is TRBV3-1, with 11 bases aligning to TRBD2. In germline, CDR1 is LGHDT, CDR2 YNNKEL (reference sequence). The CDR3 extends over 16 amino acids. J gave up 3 bases and V 4 bases, and 6 bases lay outside the gene matches. CDR3 sequence: CASSRITSGRTDTQYF. CDR3 sequence (DNA): TGTGCCAGCAGCCGGATTACTAGCGGGAGAACAGATACGCAGTATTTT.

The CDR3 sequence: CASSPSPDRTYEQYF. Here the CDR3 DNA reads TGTGCCAGCTCACCGTCCCCCGACAGGACCTACGAGCAGTACTTC. V usage is TRBV18 and J usage is TRBJ2-7; tentative D call: TRBD1 (6 bases). Germline-derived CDR1 and CDR2 are KGHSH and LQKENI. The CDR3 contains 15 residues. V was shortened by 3 bases and J by 2 bases, with 14 bases between the two germline ends. The whole variable domain, remainder taken from reference TRBV18 and TRBJ2-7, is NAGVMQNPRHLVRRRGQEARLRCSPMKGHSHVYWYRQLPEEGLKFMVYLQKENIIDESGMPKERFSAEFPKEGPSILRIQQVVRGDSAAYFCASSPSPDRTYEQYFGPGTRLTVT.

The V gene is TRBV28, the J gene TRBJ2-7; D not certain. The CDR3 runs 16 residues. Germline values: CDR1 MDHEN, CDR2 SYDVKM. The V and J ends lost 5 bases and 1 base respectively, with 18 bases between them. CDR3 bases: TGTGCCAGCAGTCCCCCGGTCGCGACGGCATCCTACGAGCAGTACTTC. Residues: CASSPPVATASYEQYF.

The gene calls are TRBV20-1 and TRBJ2-1, with D perhaps given as TRBD1 or TRBD2 (5 bases each). CDR3 length: 16 residues. Trimming took 2 bases from V and 0 from J, leaving 14 bases between them. The germline V gene has CDR1 DFQATT and CDR2 SNEGSKA (reference sequence). The CDR3 DNA reads TGCAGTGCTAGACACGGGACGGCGAGCTCCTACAATGAGCAGTTCTTC. Amino acids: CSARHGTASSYNEQFF.

In its sample, this clonotype was seen many times. V usage is TRBV18 and J usage is TRBJ2-5, with D perhaps TRBD1 or TRBD2 (5 bases each). Germline CDR1 and CDR2: KGHSH and LQKENI. This CDR3 has 14 residues. Trimming took off 3 bases at V and 3 bases at J, with 11 bases between the two ends. The CDR3 region has the DNA TGTGCCAGCTCACCGGGGGTAGAGAAAGAGACCCAGTACTTC. Its protein product is CASSPGVEKETQYF.